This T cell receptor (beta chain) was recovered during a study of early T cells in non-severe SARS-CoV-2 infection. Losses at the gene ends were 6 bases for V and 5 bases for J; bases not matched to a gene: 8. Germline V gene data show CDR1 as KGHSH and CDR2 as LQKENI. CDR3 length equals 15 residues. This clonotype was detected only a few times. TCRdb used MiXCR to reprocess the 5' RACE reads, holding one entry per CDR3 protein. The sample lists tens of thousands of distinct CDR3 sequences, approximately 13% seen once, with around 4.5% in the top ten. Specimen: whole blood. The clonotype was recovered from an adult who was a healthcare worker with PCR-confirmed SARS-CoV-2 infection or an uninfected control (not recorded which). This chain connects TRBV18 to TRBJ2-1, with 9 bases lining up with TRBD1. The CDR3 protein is CASSPGTGSHNEQFF. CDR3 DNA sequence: TGTGCCAGCTCGCCCGGGACAGGGTCCCACAATGAGCAGTTCTTC.